This T cell receptor beta chain is from a study of identical twins. Whole-study findings and limits: The study found that models underestimated out-of-frame TCR alpha sharing in monozygotic twins. Conclusions came from cross-sectional statistical analysis, not from following the same donors.

Template switching created a universal primer site, and the cDNA included unique molecular identifiers. A single record per CDR3 protein comes from TCRdb applying MiXCR to the 5' RACE reads. The profile shows approximately 1.8 million distinct CDR3 sequences, about 32% of them singletons. The CDR3 has 15 residues. Trimming pared 1 base from V and 4 bases from J, leaving 14 bases between. Germline values: CDR1 SGHDN, CDR2 FVKESK. On this clonotype itself: The antigen is not known.

This sequence was found in a newborn girl in good health. V gene TRBV14 combines with J gene TRBJ2-7, with TRBD2 as a possible D gene (5 bases). The sample was cord blood. CDR3 loop: CASSQAEEEPYEQYF. For the CDR3, the DNA is TGTGCCAGCAGCCAAGCTGAGGAGGAGCCATACGAGCAGTACTTC. The full variable domain, with the rest looked up from reference TRBV14 and TRBJ2-7, is EAGVTQFPSHSVIEKGQTVTLRCDPISGHDNLYWYRRVMGKEIKFLLHFVKESKQDESGMPNNRFLAERTGGTYSTLKVQPAELEDSGVYFCASSQAEEEPYEQYFGPGTRLTVT.